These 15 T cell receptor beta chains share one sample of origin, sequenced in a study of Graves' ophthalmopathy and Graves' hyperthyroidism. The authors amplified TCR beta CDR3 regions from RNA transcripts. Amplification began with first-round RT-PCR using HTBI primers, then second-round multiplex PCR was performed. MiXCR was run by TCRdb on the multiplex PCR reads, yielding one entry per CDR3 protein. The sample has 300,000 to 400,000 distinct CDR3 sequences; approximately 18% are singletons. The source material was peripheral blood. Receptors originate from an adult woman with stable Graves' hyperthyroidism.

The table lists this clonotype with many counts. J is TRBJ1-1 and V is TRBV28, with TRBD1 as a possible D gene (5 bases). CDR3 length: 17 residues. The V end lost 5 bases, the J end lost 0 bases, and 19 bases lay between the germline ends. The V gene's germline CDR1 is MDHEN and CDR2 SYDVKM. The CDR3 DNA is TGTGCCAGCAGTGGGATTAAGATAGGGGCTCTGAACACTGAAGCTTTCTTT. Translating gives CASSGIKIGALNTEAFF. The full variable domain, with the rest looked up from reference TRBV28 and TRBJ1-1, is DVKVTQSSRYLVKRTGEKVFLECVQDMDHENMFWYRQDPGLGLRLIYFSYDVKMKEKGDIPEGYSVSREKKERFSLILESASTNQTSMYLCASSGIKIGALNTEAFFGQGTRLTVV.

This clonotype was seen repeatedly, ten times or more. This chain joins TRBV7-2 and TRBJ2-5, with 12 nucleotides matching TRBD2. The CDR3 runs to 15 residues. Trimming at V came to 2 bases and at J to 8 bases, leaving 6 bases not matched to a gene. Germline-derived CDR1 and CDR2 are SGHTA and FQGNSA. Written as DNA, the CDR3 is TGTGCCAGCAGCTTAAGAGGACTAGCGGGAAGTACCCAGTACTTC. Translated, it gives CASSLRGLAGSTQYF.

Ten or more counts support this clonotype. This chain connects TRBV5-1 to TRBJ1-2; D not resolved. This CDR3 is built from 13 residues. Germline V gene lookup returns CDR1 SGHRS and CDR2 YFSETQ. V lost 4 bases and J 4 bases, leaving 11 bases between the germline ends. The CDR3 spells CASSDDGGYGYTF. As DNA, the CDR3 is TGCGCCAGCAGCGATGACGGTGGCTATGGCTACACCTTC.

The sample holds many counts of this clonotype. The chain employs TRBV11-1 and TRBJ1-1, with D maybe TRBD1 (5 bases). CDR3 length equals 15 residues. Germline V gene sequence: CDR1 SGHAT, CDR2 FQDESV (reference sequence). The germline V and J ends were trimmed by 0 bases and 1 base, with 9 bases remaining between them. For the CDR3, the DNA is TGTGCCAGCAGCTTAGCTAAGAGGGGGAACACTGAAGCTTTCTTT. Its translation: CASSLAKRGNTEAFF.

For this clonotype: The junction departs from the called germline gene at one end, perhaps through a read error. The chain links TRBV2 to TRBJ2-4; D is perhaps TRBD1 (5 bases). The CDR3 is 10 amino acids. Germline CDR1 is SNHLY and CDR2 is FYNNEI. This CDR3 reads CASRLDIKYF. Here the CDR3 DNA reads TGTGCCAGCAGGTTGGACATTAAGTACTTC.

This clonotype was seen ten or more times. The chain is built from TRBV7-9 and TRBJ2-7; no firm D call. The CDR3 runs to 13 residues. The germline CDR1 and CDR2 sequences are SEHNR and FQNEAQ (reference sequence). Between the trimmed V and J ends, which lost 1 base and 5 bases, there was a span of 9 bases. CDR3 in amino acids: CASSLVETNEQYF. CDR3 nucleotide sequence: TGTGCCAGCAGCTTAGTTGAGACCAACGAGCAGTACTTC.

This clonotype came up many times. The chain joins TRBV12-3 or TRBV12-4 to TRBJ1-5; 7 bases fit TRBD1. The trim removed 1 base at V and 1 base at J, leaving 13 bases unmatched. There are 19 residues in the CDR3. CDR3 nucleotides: TGTGCCAGCAGTTTAGGAACAGGGGCCGGCCTTTGGAGCAATCAGCCCCAGCATTTT. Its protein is CASSLGTGAGLWSNQPQHF.

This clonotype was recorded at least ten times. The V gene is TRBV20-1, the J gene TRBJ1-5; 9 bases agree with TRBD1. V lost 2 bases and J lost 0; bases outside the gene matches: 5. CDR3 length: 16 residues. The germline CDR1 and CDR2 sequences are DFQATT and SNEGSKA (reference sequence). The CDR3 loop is CSARLDRGHSNQPQHF. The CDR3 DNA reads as TGCAGTGCTAGACTGGACAGGGGCCATAGCAATCAGCCCCAGCATTTT.

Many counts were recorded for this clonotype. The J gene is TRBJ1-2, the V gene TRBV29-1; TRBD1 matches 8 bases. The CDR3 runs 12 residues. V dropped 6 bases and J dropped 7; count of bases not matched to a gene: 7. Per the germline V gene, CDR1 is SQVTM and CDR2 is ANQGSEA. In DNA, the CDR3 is TGCAGCGTCACCCTCAGGGGGCTTGGCTACACCTTC. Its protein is CSVTLRGLGYTF.

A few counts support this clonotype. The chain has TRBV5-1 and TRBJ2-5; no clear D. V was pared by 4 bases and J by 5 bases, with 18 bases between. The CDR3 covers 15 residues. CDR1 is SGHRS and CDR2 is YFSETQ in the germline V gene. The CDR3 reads CASSTPRMGSETQYF. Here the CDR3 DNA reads TGCGCCAGCAGCACGCCCCGGATGGGGTCCGAGACCCAGTACTTC.

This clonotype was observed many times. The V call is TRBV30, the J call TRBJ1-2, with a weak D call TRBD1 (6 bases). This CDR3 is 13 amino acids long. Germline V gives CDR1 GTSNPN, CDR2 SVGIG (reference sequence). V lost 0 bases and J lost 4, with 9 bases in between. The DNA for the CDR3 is TGTGCCTGGAGTGTTACGACAGGCTATGGCTACACCTTC. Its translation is CAWSVTTGYGYTF.

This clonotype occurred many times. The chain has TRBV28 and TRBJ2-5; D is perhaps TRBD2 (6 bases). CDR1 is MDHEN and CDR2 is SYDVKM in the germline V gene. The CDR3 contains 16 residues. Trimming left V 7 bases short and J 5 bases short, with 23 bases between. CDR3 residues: CASTSIPPGVGETQYF. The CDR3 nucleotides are TGTGCCAGCACCTCCATCCCTCCGGGAGTAGGGGAGACCCAGTACTTC.

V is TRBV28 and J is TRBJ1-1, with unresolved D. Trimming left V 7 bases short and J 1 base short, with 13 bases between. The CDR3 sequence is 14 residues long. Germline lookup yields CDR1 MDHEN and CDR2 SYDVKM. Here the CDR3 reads CASISWGANTEAFF. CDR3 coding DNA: TGTGCCAGCATTTCCTGGGGAGCGAACACTGAAGCTTTCTTT.

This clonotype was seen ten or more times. CDR3 bases: TGTGCCAGCAGCCCCCCTCAAGGCAACGTCAGCGGGAGGGCCTACGAGCAGTACTTC. Residues: CASSPPQGNVSGRAYEQYF. The chain links TRBV11-2 to TRBJ2-7; 10 nucleotides align to TRBD2. Unmatched junction bases numbered 18, after V lost 5 bases and J lost 2 bases. Germline CDR1 and CDR2: SGHAT and FQNNGV. The CDR3 runs 19 residues.

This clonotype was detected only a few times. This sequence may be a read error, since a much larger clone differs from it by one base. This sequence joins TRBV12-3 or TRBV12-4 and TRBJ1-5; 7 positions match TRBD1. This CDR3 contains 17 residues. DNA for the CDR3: TGTGCCAGCAGTTTAAGGGGGCGAAAGAATAGCAATCATCCCCAGCATTTT. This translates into CASSLRGRKNSNHPQHF.